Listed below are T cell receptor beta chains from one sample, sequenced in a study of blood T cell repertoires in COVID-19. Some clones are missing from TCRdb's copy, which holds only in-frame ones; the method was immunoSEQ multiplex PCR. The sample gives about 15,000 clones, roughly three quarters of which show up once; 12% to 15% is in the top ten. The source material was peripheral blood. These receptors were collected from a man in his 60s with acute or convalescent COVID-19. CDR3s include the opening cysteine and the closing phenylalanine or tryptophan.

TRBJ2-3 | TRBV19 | CASSGRADTQYF
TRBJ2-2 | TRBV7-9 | CASSFRTELTGELFF
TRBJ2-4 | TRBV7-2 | CASSLNSALHPGAKNIQYF
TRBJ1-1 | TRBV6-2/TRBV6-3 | CASSYGYRGDTEAFF
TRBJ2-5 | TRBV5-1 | CASSSIQGFETQYF
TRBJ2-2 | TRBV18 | CASSPQQVGTGELFF
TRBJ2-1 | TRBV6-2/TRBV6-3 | CASSYGFHWTSGGGNEQFF
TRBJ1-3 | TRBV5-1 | CASSPGVQGYGNTIYF
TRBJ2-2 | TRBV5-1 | CASSLEGIGELFF
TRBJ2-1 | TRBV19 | CASSSARGVGEQFF
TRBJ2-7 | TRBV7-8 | CASSSQGYEQYF
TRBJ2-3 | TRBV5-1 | CASSLVLAGSSDTQYF
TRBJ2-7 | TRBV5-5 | CASSLAGGIYEQYF
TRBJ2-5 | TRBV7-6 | CASSQLAGGPSPGETQYF
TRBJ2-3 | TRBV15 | CATSRTKTGTQGTDTQYF
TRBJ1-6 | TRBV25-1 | CASSVQGNSPLHF
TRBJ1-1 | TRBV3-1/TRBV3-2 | CASSPIVGGFTEAFF
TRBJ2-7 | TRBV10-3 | CAISESGTSGSYEQYF
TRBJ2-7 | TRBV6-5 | CASRPGQNYEQYF
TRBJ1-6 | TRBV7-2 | CASNKRFDSPLHF
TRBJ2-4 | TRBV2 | CASSEGVAGVTDIQYF
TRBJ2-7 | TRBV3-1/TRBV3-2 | CASSQVTGHGYEQYF
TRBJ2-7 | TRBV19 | CASSLKGDNTYEQYF
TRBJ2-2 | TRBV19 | CASSPRFPPNTGELFF
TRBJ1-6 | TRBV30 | CAWGSGVLNNSPLHF
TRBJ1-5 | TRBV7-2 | CASSLGVNQPQHF
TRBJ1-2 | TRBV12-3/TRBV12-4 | CASSRGTGYTF
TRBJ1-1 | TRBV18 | CASSRGGNTEAFF
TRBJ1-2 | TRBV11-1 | CASSLRGGGGYTF
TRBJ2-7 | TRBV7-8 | CASSLGWQNYEQYF
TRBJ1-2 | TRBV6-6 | CASSYPPPRKNYGYTF
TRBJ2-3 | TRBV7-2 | CASNDGQGARWDTQYF
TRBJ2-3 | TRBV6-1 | CASSVEGLAGTDTQYF
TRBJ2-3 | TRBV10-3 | CAIRETSGGTDTQYF
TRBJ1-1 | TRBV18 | CASSPGQKNTEAFF
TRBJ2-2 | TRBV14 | CASSHRRGLAGTGELFF
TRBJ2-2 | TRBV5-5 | CASSPLEEGLGGELFF
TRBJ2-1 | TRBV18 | CASSPLQLAVSSYNEQFF
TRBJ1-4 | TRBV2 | CASNRERIHEKLFF
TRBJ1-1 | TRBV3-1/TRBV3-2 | CASSPETGGGTEAFF
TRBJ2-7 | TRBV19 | CASSKRTEITYEQYF
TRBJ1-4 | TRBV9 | CASSVGIRVGEKLFF
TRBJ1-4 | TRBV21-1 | CASSKSRRGAFWEKLFF
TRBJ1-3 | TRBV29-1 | CSVEGEGDTIYF
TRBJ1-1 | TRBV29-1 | CSVVKPPNTEAFF
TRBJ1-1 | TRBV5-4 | CASSLPGTEAFF
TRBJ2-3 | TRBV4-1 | CASSQATSGGARDTQYF
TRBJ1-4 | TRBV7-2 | CASSQRGSWANEKLFF
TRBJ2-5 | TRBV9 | CASSVGGGLRETQYF
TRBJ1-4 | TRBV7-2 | CASSPDSVRTNEKLFF
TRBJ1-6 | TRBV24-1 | CATSAAGKSSYNSPLHF
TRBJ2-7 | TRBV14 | CASSHRTSGGASRYEQYF
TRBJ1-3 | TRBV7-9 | CASSRDRGGNTIYF
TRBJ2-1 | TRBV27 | CASSLLAPFHNEQFF
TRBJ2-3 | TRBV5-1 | CASSLGRGGTDTQYF
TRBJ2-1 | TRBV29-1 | CSVELGYNEQFF
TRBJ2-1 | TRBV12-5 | CASGLAGGADEQFF
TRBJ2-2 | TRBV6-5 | CASNGGPTNTGKLFF